A selection of T cell receptor beta chains follows, all from one sample in a study of cytomegalovirus exposure and HLA in healthy donors. The repertoire was sequenced with immunoSEQ multiplex PCR; TCRdb's copy has only in-frame clones and lacks some. This repertoire shows 150,000 to 250,000 clones, 70% to 85% found once; its top ten account for about 0.1%. The sequenced material came from PBMCs. The receptor set was obtained from a boy aged 2 to 9 in good health and CMV-seronegative. CDR3s include the opening cysteine and the closing phenylalanine or tryptophan. A D gene is named only where the DNA matches it firmly. Size is stated for part of the rows, as once, few or many counts, or as a class when the clone is expanded.

j_call clone_size cdr3_length v_call d_call cdr3_aa cdr3_nt
TRBJ2-2 NA 16 TRBV19 TRBD2 CASSRLAGGYTGELFF TGTGCCAGTAGTAGGCTAGCGGGGGGCTACACCGGGGAGCTGTTTTTT
TRBJ2-3 NA 18 TRBV7-2 TRBD2 CASSLVQGAGGSWDTQYF TGTGCCAGCAGCTTAGTCCAGGGAGCGGGGGGTTCGTGGGATACGCAGTATTTT
TRBJ1-2 NA 10 TRBV10-1 NA CASPRGGYTF TGCGCCAGTCCCCGGGGGGGCTACACCTTC
TRBJ1-1 NA 13 TRBV5-1 NA CASVGQRGTEAFF TGCGCCAGCGTGGGCCAACGGGGCACTGAAGCTTTCTTT
TRBJ2-2 NA 15 TRBV7-9 NA CASSLAGPNTGELFF TGTGCCAGCAGCTTAGCGGGGCCCAACACCGGGGAGCTGTTTTTT
TRBJ1-3 once 14 TRBV30 NA CAWSSGRSGNTIYF TGTGCCTGGAGCTCAGGGCGCTCTGGAAACACCATATATTTT
TRBJ2-4 NA 15 TRBV9 NA CASSPRGGVLDIQYF TGTGCCAGCAGCCCCAGAGGGGGAGTCCTGGACATTCAGTACTTC
TRBJ2-7 NA 17 TRBV4-1 TRBD1 CASSQAAGQGLFYEQYF TGCGCCAGCAGCCAAGCTGCGGGACAGGGCCTTTTCTACGAGCAGTACTTC
TRBJ2-3 once 13 TRBV14 NA CASSQIGGDTQYF TGTGCCAGCAGCCAGATTGGCGGAGATACGCAGTATTTT
TRBJ2-3 NA 17 TRBV4-3 NA CASSYEGGGGRTDTQYF TGCGCCAGCAGCTACGAGGGTGGCGGGGGCCGCACAGATACGCAGTATTTT
TRBJ1-2 NA 15 TRBV7-9 NA CASSLGRLNNYGYTF TGTGCCAGCAGCTTAGGCAGACTGAATAACTATGGCTACACCTTC
TRBJ2-7 NA 17 TRBV13 TRBD2 CASSLGGLGAGGPEQYF TGTGCCAGCAGCTTAGGAGGCCTGGGGGCGGGGGGGCCCGAGCAGTACTTC
TRBJ1-2 NA 16 TRBV10-3 TRBD1 CAISESRTGADYGYTF TGTGCCATCAGTGAGTCGAGGACAGGGGCTGACTATGGCTACACCTTC
TRBJ2-5 NA 15 TRBV7-3 TRBD2 CASSLMGLGGETQYF TGTGCCAGCAGCTTAATGGGACTAGGGGGGGAGACCCAGTACTTC
TRBJ2-1 once 13 TRBV7-2 TRBD2 CASSPAGGFEQFF TGTGCCAGCAGCCCGGCGGGGGGTTTTGAGCAGTTCTTC
TRBJ1-2 NA 13 TRBV19 NA CASSTDRRYGYTF TGTGCCAGTAGTACCGACAGGCGTTATGGCTACACCTTC
TRBJ2-4 few 16 TRBV6-6 TRBD1 CASSSPGQAAKNIQYF TGTGCCAGCAGTTCACCGGGACAGGCAGCCAAAAACATTCAGTACTTC
TRBJ2-3 once 17 TRBV10-3 TRBD2 CAMARTSGGATADTQYF TGTGCCATGGCCCGCACTAGCGGGGGGGCTACGGCAGATACGCAGTATTTT
TRBJ1-1 few 15 TRBV4-1 TRBD1 CASSPPGTGGTEAFF TGTGCCAGCAGCCCACCTGGGACAGGGGGAACTGAAGCTTTCTTT
TRBJ1-5 NA 14 TRBV9 NA CASSPGHNNQPQHF TGTGCCAGCAGCCCGGGACACAACAATCAGCCCCAGCATTTT
TRBJ1-6 NA 13 TRBV7-9 NA CASSFQGSSPLHF TGTGCCAGCAGCTTTCAGGGGAGTTCACCCCTCCACTTT
TRBJ2-3 few 12 TRBV29-1 TRBD2 CSVRGGGDTQYF TGCAGCGTTCGGGGGGGCGGGGATACGCAGTATTTT
TRBJ1-1 NA 13 TRBV9 TRBD1 CASSVLETGVAFF TGTGCCAGCAGCGTATTAGAGACAGGGGTGGCTTTCTTT
TRBJ2-7 NA 15 TRBV11-2 TRBD1 CASRAPDRAPYEQYF TGTGCCAGCAGGGCGCCGGACAGGGCCCCCTACGAGCAGTACTTC
TRBJ1-1 NA 17 TRBV21-1 NA CASSKDRGRRRNTEAFF TGTGCCAGCAGCAAAGACAGGGGGCGGAGGCGGAACACTGAAGCTTTCTTT
TRBJ2-7 NA 14 TRBV6-6 TRBD2 CASTIGGSSYEQYF TGTGCCAGCACAATTGGCGGGAGCTCCTACGAGCAGTACTTC
TRBJ1-5 NA 16 TRBV18 NA CASSQRVLTGDQPQHF TGTGCCAGCTCTCAGAGGGTCCTTACCGGGGATCAGCCCCAGCATTTT
TRBJ2-5 once 15 TRBV29-1 NA CSVDGEGAGWETQYF TGCAGCGTTGACGGGGAAGGGGCGGGGTGGGAGACCCAGTACTTC
TRBJ2-1 NA 15 TRBV7-6 NA CASSQRRGINNEQFF TGTGCCAGCAGCCAGAGGAGAGGGATCAACAATGAGCAGTTCTTC
TRBJ1-1 NA 15 TRBV7-2 NA CASSLVAAPNTEAFF TGTGCCAGCAGCTTAGTGGCGGCGCCGAACACTGAAGCTTTCTTT
TRBJ2-7 NA 14 TRBV10-3 NA CAISESGRIYEQYF TGTGCCATCAGTGAGTCTGGGAGGATCTACGAGCAGTACTTC
TRBJ2-1 NA 15 TRBV13 TRBD2 CASSGPSGGYNEQFF TGTGCCAGCAGCGGCCCTAGCGGGGGCTACAATGAGCAGTTCTTC
TRBJ2-1 NA 12 TRBV9 NA CASSVSSDEQFF TGTGCCAGCAGCGTTTCTAGCGACGAGCAGTTCTTC
TRBJ2-5 once 15 TRBV18 TRBD1 CASSPGDRGVKTQYF TGTGCCAGCTCACCAGGGGACAGGGGTGTAAAGACCCAGTACTTC
TRBJ1-1 NA 14 TRBV27 NA CASSLSRGDTEAFF TGTGCCAGCAGTCTATCTCGGGGGGACACTGAAGCTTTCTTT
TRBJ1-1 NA 15 TRBV7-3 NA CASSHIGGMNTEAFF TGTGCCAGCAGCCATATTGGGGGGATGAACACTGAAGCTTTCTTT
TRBJ2-2 NA 14 TRBV7-9 NA CASSLYSNTGELFF TGTGCCAGCAGCTTATACTCCAACACCGGGGAGCTGTTTTTT
TRBJ2-3 once 14 TRBV6-1 TRBD1 CASSPGQATDTQYF TGTGCCAGCAGTCCCGGACAGGCCACAGATACGCAGTATTTT
TRBJ1-3 NA 14 TRBV6-1 TRBD1 CASFTGGSGNTIYF TGTGCCAGCTTCACAGGGGGATCTGGAAACACCATATATTTT
TRBJ2-1 NA 16 TRBV7-2 NA CASSLDVAGGTREQFF TGTGCCAGCAGCTTAGACGTAGCAGGGGGGACGCGGGAGCAGTTCTTC
TRBJ1-5 NA 16 TRBV2 NA CASSQYWGDSNQPQHF TGTGCCAGCAGTCAATACTGGGGGGATAGCAATCAGCCCCAGCATTTT
TRBJ2-2 NA 21 TRBV4-3 TRBD2 CASSQVIPELPRDYRGGELFF TGCGCCAGCAGCCAAGTAATCCCAGAACTTCCTAGGGACTACCGTGGCGGGGAGCTGTTTTTT
TRBJ2-5 NA 13 TRBV11-2 NA CASSPPPAWEQYF TGTGCCAGCAGCCCTCCCCCGGCTTGGGAGCAGTACTTC
TRBJ2-5 few 14 TRBV7-9 NA CASSLALELETQYF TGTGCCAGCAGCTTAGCGCTAGAGCTGGAGACCCAGTACTTC
TRBJ2-3 NA 13 TRBV2 TRBD1 CASSRGPPDTQYF TGTGCCAGCTCCAGGGGGCCCCCAGATACGCAGTATTTT
TRBJ1-5 NA 14 TRBV6-1 NA CASSVRVANQPQHF TGTGCCAGCAGTGTCCGGGTCGCCAATCAGCCCCAGCATTTT
TRBJ1-5 few 14 TRBV6-1 NA CASTKGGSNQPQHF TGTGCCAGCACCAAGGGAGGGTCCAATCAGCCCCAGCATTTT
TRBJ2-5 NA 15 TRBV28 TRBD2 CASSLFLAGVQTQYF TGTGCCAGCAGTTTATTCCTAGCGGGGGTGCAGACCCAGTACTTC
TRBJ2-7 few 13 TRBV7-9 NA CASLKDRSYEQYF TGTGCCAGCCTAAAGGACAGAAGCTACGAGCAGTACTTC
TRBJ2-7 once 17 TRBV11-1 TRBD2 CASSLASGTSGDYEQYF TGTGCCAGCAGCTTAGCGAGTGGGACTAGCGGGGACTACGAGCAGTACTTC
TRBJ1-2 NA 15 TRBV18 TRBD1 CASSLRQGWGYGYTF TGTGCCAGCTCACTTAGACAGGGCTGGGGCTATGGCTACACCTTC
TRBJ2-5 NA 11 TRBV5-4 NA CASSLRETQYF TGTGCCAGCAGCTTGCGGGAGACCCAGTACTTC
TRBJ1-6 NA 15 TRBV25-1 NA CASSESTASNSPLHF TGTGCCAGCAGTGAATCGACAGCTTCTAATTCACCCCTCCACTTT
TRBJ1-1 NA 17 TRBV18 TRBD1 CASSPTGTGRGWTEAFF TGTGCCAGCTCACCGACCGGGACAGGGAGAGGTTGGACTGAAGCTTTCTTT
TRBJ1-2 once 14 TRBV30 NA CAWSVAGDNYGYTF TGTGCCTGGAGTGTTGCAGGGGACAACTATGGCTACACCTTC
TRBJ2-3 NA 12 TRBV12-5 NA CASGIDRDTQYF TGTGCTAGTGGTATAGACAGAGATACGCAGTATTTT
TRBJ1-3 NA 15 TRBV10-3 NA CAISDGGARGNIIYF TGTGCCATCAGTGACGGGGGGGCGAGGGGAAACATCATATATTTT
TRBJ1-1 NA 14 TRBV2 NA CATKKEVGDTEAFF TGTGCCACCAAGAAGGAAGTCGGGGACACTGAAGCTTTCTTT
TRBJ2-1 NA 15 TRBV5-6 NA CASSLDSTPYNEQFF TGTGCCAGCAGCTTGGACTCTACTCCTTACAATGAGCAGTTCTTC